This is a list of T cell receptor beta chains from one sample in a study of blood T cell repertoires in COVID-19. Sequencing used immunoSEQ multiplex PCR; TCRdb keeps in-frame clones, though not all of them. The sample consists of fewer than 30,000 clones, just under 95% of them appearing once. Source material: peripheral blood. The origin of the receptors is an older woman with COVID-19, enrolled during active disease. Both conserved end residues are part of each CDR3. The D gene is left open where the match is weak. Size is stated for part of the rows, as once, few or many counts, or as a class when the clone is expanded.

. | TRBJ2-2 | TRBV10-3 | . | TGTGCCACCGGATGGAGCACCGGGGAGCTGTTTTTT | CATGWSTGELFF
. | TRBJ1-2 | TRBV28 | . | TGTGCCAGCAAGGCAGGGGCGCACTATGGCTACACCTTC | CASKAGAHYGYTF
TRBD2 | TRBJ2-1 | TRBV15 | . | TGTGCCACCAGCAGAGGCCGAGCGGGGCTGAACAATGAGCAGTTCTTC | CATSRGRAGLNNEQFF
TRBD1 | TRBJ2-7 | TRBV15 | once | TGTGCCACCAGCAGGAACCGGGACAGGGGGTACGAGCAGTACTTC | CATSRNRDRGYEQYF
TRBD1 | TRBJ1-1 | TRBV29-1 | . | TGCAGCGCACCGGGACAGGGCTACACTGAAGCTTTCTTT | CSAPGQGYTEAFF
TRBD1 | TRBJ1-4 | TRBV5-4 | . | TGTGCCAGCAGCTCATCCGGGACAGGCGAAAAACTGTTTTTT | CASSSSGTGEKLFF
TRBD1 | TRBJ2-7 | TRBV7-2 | . | TGTGCCAGCAGCTTAGTAGGGACAGGGGCGTACTACGAGCAGTACTTC | CASSLVGTGAYYEQYF
. | TRBJ2-7 | TRBV2 | . | TGTGCCAGCAGTGAAATTCGTGGTAGCGAGCAGTACTTC | CASSEIRGSEQYF
. | TRBJ2-7 | TRBV10-2 | . | TGCGCCAGCAGCGCGACAGACGACAGCTCCTACGAGCAGTACTTC | CASSATDDSSYEQYF
TRBD1 | TRBJ2-5 | TRBV9 | . | TGTGCAACAAGTCAGGGGGCCGGGGAGACCCAGTACTTC | CATSQGAGETQYF
. | TRBJ2-1 | TRBV9 | . | TGTGCCAGCAGCGTAGGGGACCGACTAGTTCTTGAGCAGTTCTTC | CASSVGDRLVLEQFF
. | TRBJ2-1 | TRBV6-5 | . | TGTGCCAGCAGACCCGACAGAGATACCTACAATGAGCAGTTCTTC | CASRPDRDTYNEQFF
TRBD1 | TRBJ1-1 | TRBV19 | . | TGTGCCAGTAGTATCGACAGGGAGAACACTGAAGCTTTCTTT | CASSIDRENTEAFF
. | TRBJ1-2 | TRBV27 | . | TGTGCCAGCAGTTTAAGGGGCTGGAACTATGGCTACACCTTC | CASSLRGWNYGYTF
TRBD1 | TRBJ2-2 | TRBV25-1 | . | TGTGCCAGCAGTGGCCGGGACAGGGGTTGGAGCACCGGGGAGCTGTTTTTT | CASSGRDRGWSTGELFF
TRBD1 | TRBJ2-7 | TRBV7-9 | . | TGTGCCAGCAGCTTGCCAGGGGGCTCGTACGAGCAGTACTTC | CASSLPGGSYEQYF
. | TRBJ2-5 | TRBV27 | . | TGTGCCAGCAGTTTTGGCGGAGAGACCCAGTACTTC | CASSFGGETQYF
TRBD2 | TRBJ2-1 | TRBV27 | . | TGTGCCAGCAGTTTAGGAAGCGGGAGGCTGCGCGATGAGCAGTTCTTC | CASSLGSGRLRDEQFF
. | TRBJ1-3 | TRBV5-1 | . | TGCGCCAGCAGCCCACAGGGTCCCATTACTGGAAACACCATATATTTT | CASSPQGPITGNTIYF
. | TRBJ1-1 | TRBV27 | . | TGTGCCAGCAGTTTAGCAGGGGCCACTGAAGCTTTCTTT | CASSLAGATEAFF
TRBD1 | TRBJ1-5 | TRBV19 | . | TGTGCCAGTACCCCTACAGGGGAACGTCAGCCCCAGCATTTT | CASTPTGERQPQHF
. | TRBJ1-2 | TRBV19 | . | TGTGCCAGTAGTATGAATGGGCTTAACTATGGCTACACCTTC | CASSMNGLNYGYTF
TRBD1 | TRBJ1-6 | TRBV2 | . | TGTGCCAGCAGGGACAGGGGCTTTACCTATAATTCACCCCTCCACTTT | CASRDRGFTYNSPLHF
TRBD2 | TRBJ2-5 | TRBV27 | . | TGTGCCAGCAGTTTAGGTAGCGGGATTTACCAAGAGACCCAGTACTTC | CASSLGSGIYQETQYF
TRBD1 | TRBJ1-6 | TRBV28 | . | TGTGCCAGCAGCCCGGGACAGCCTTTGAGGGGGATCCACTTT | CASSPGQPLRGIHF
. | TRBJ2-2 | TRBV19 | . | TGTGCCAGTTCTTACAGGGCGAACACCGGGGAGCTGTTTTTT | CASSYRANTGELFF
TRBD1 | TRBJ2-3 | TRBV28 | . | TGTGCCAGAAACAGGGGGCTCTATGAGGGAGATACGCAGTATTTT | CARNRGLYEGDTQYF
TRBD1 | TRBJ1-1 | TRBV27 | . | TGTGCCAGCCAGACAGGGGGCACTGAAGCTTTCTTT | CASQTGGTEAFF
. | TRBJ2-4 | TRBV28 | . | TGTGCCAGTCTTTCCCACTCCGGGGCCAAAAACATTCAGTACTTC | CASLSHSGAKNIQYF
. | TRBJ2-7 | TRBV18 | . | TGTGCCAGCTCAATACAGGGTCTGGCCGACGAGCAGTACTTC | CASSIQGLADEQYF
. | TRBJ1-5 | TRBV19 | . | TGTGCCAGTAGTCTACTTGAATCGAGCAATCAGCCCCAGCATTTT | CASSLLESSNQPQHF
TRBD2 | TRBJ2-7 | TRBV11-2 | few | TGTGCCAGCAGCTTAGATAGCGGGGGCTTCTCCTACGAGCAGTACTTC | CASSLDSGGFSYEQYF
TRBD1 | TRBJ2-5 | TRBV3-1/TRBV3-2 | . | TGTGCCAGCAGCCGTGGGACAGAACTCCAAGAGACCCAGTACTTC | CASSRGTELQETQYF
TRBD1 | TRBJ2-2 | TRBV6-5 | . | TGTGCCAGCAGTTACCCGACAGGGGGCACCGGGGAGCTGTTTTTT | CASSYPTGGTGELFF
TRBD1 | TRBJ2-1 | TRBV10-3 | . | TGTGCCATCAGGAGACAGGGGGCGGACAATGAGCAGTTCTTC | CAIRRQGADNEQFF
TRBD1 | TRBJ2-2 | TRBV9 | few | TGTGCCAGCAGCGCCGGGGACAGGTCCACATTGAGGACCGGGGAGCTGTTTTTT | CASSAGDRSTLRTGELFF
. | TRBJ2-2 | TRBV28 | once | TGTGCCAGCAGTCTAACAGGGTTAACCGGGGAGCTGTTTTTT | CASSLTGLTGELFF
. | TRBJ1-6 | TRBV30 | . | TGTGCCTGGAGTACCGGGATAAATAATTCACCCCTCCACTTT | CAWSTGINNSPLHF
TRBD1 | TRBJ2-2 | TRBV11-3 | . | TGTGCCAGCAGCTTAGCTCCGACAGGGGATCCCGGGGAGCTGTTTTTT | CASSLAPTGDPGELFF
TRBD1 | TRBJ2-7 | TRBV7-6 | . | TGTGCCAGCAGCTCGCGGACAGGGGGTCGGGAGCAGTACTTC | CASSSRTGGREQYF
TRBD1 | TRBJ1-5 | TRBV6-5 | . | TGTGCCAGCAGTTACTCCGGGACAGGGGCCAATCAGCCCCAGCATTTT | CASSYSGTGANQPQHF
. | TRBJ2-3 | TRBV5-1 | . | TGCGCCAGCAGCACCTCTACCGGGACACGGTCTGCAGATACGCAGTATTTT | CASSTSTGTRSADTQYF
. | TRBJ2-7 | TRBV5-1 | . | TGCGCCAGCAGCTTGGAAGGGGATCGGTCCGAGCAGTACTTC | CASSLEGDRSEQYF
TRBD1 | TRBJ1-1 | TRBV29-1 | few | TGCAGCGTTGAACATCGACAGGGTATTATGAACACTGAAGCTTTCTTT | CSVEHRQGIMNTEAFF
TRBD1 | TRBJ2-3 | TRBV10-3 | . | TGTGCCAACCGACAGGGGCCAGGAATCGATACGCAGTATTTT | CANRQGPGIDTQYF
. | TRBJ1-4 | TRBV6-5 | . | TGTGCCAGCAGTTACAGGGGTAATGAAAAACTGTTTTTT | CASSYRGNEKLFF
TRBD1 | TRBJ2-7 | TRBV3-1/TRBV3-2 | . | TGTGCCAGCAGCCCGGTACAGGGGCCCTACGAGCAGTACTTC | CASSPVQGPYEQYF
. | TRBJ1-2 | TRBV19 | . | TGTGCCAGTAGTATCCCACAGGGTGGTGGCTACACCTTC | CASSIPQGGGYTF
TRBD1 | TRBJ1-6 | TRBV7-8 | . | TGTGCCAGCAGCCCAAAAGGGGGGGACAGGAGTAAACATCATTCACCCCTCCACTTT | CASSPKGGDRSKHHSPLHF
. | TRBJ1-1 | TRBV21-1 | . | TGTGCCAGCAGCAAATCTAGGACAGGGGGATTCGTAGACACTGAAGCTTTCTTT | CASSKSRTGGFVDTEAFF
. | TRBJ1-1 | TRBV3-1/TRBV3-2 | . | TGTGCCAGCAGGCACAAAGGGGTGAACACTGAAGCTTTCTTT | CASRHKGVNTEAFF
TRBD2 | TRBJ2-2 | TRBV7-2 | . | TGTGGTACCGGGAGGGCCACCGGGGAGCTGTTTTTT | CGTGRATGELFF
. | TRBJ1-3 | TRBV5-4 | . | TGTGCCAGCACCTCCGGTGGTTCCTCTGGAAACACCATATATTTT | CASTSGGSSGNTIYF
TRBD1 | TRBJ1-5 | TRBV7-9 | . | TGTGCCAGCAGCTCGGACAGGGGCGGTGGCAATCAGCCCCAGCATTTT | CASSSDRGGGNQPQHF